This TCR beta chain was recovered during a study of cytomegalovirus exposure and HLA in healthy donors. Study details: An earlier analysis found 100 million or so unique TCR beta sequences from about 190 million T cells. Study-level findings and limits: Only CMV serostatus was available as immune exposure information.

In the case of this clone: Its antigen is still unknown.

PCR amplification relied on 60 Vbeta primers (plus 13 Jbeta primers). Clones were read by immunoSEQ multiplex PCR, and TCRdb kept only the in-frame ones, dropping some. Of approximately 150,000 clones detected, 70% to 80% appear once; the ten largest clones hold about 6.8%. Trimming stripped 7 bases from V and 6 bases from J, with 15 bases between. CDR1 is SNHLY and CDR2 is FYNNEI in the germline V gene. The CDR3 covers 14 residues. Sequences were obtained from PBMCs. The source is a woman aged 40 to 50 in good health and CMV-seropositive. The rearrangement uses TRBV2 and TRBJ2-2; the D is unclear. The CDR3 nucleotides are TGTGCCAGCAAAAGGCTAGTTGGTCCCGGGGAGCTGTTTTTT. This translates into CASKRLVGPGELFF.